A single sample gave rise to the 10 T cell receptor beta chains below, sequenced in a study of cytomegalovirus exposure and HLA in healthy donors. Use of 60 Vbeta and 13 Jbeta primers characterized the PCR. Using immunoSEQ multiplex PCR, the repertoire was profiled, and TCRdb retains in-frame clones only, with some absent. The profile shows roughly 100,000 clones, over 75% of them singletons. Material for sequencing was PBMCs. The receptors come from a man aged 55 to 70 in good health and CMV-seronegative.

The chain carries TRBV19 and TRBJ2-3; 13 nucleotides agree with TRBD2. Germline CDR1 reads LNHDA; CDR2 reads SQIVND (reference sequence). Trimming removed 3 bases from V and 9 bases from J; junction bases left unmatched: 12. The CDR3 loop spans 17 amino acids. The CDR3 nucleotides read TGTGCCAGTAGTATTGGGACTAGCGGGGCGTCGAGAGACACGCAGTATTTT. This encodes CASSIGTSGASRDTQYF.

Only a few counts were recorded for this clone. The V call is TRBV7-6, the J call TRBJ2-3, with 11 bases lining up with TRBD2. CDR3 size: 16 residues. Germline V gene sequence: CDR1 SGHVS, CDR2 FNYEAQ. V was clipped by 3 bases and J by 5 bases; unmatched bases: 7. CDR3 sequence: CASSLLAGGLRDTQYF. The CDR3 DNA is TGTGCCAGCAGCTTGTTAGCGGGGGGGCTAAGAGATACGCAGTATTTT.

This chain joins TRBV5-1 and TRBJ2-7; the match to TRBD1 covers 7 bases. V lost 5 bases and J lost 1; bases outside the gene matches: 9. CDR1 is SGHRS and CDR2 is YFSETQ in the germline V gene. This CDR3 has 15 amino acids. The CDR3 loop reads CASRPDRAISYEQYF. The CDR3 DNA reads as TGCGCCAGCAGACCCGACAGGGCTATTTCCTACGAGCAGTACTTC.

The chain joins TRBV19 to TRBJ1-2, with D possibly TRBD1 on 5 matching bases. Germline-derived CDR1 and CDR2 are LNHDA and SQIVND (reference sequence). The CDR3 totals 14 residues. V lost 6 bases to trimming and J lost 6 bases, with 17 bases between them. The CDR3 DNA reads TGTGCCAGTAGCCCCCAGGGATCGGTGGATGGCTACACCTTC. Translation gives CASSPQGSVDGYTF.

This chain connects TRBV11-2 to TRBJ1-3; D is perhaps TRBD1 (6 bases). This CDR3 has 14 residues. Germline assignment: CDR1 SGHAT and CDR2 FQNNGV. Trimming stripped 4 bases from V and 2 bases from J, with 9 bases between. DNA of the CDR3: TGTGCCAGCAGCTCCAACAGGGCTGGAAACACCATATATTTT. Protein product: CASSSNRAGNTIYF.

CDR3 sequence (DNA): TGTGCCAGCAGTCCTGACAGGTTGGTTCAGTACGAGCAGTACGTC. Amino acid sequence: CASSPDRLVQYEQYV. The gene calls are TRBV2 and TRBJ2-7; D is perhaps TRBD1 (6 bases). The CDR3 runs 15 residues. Trimming cost V 5 bases and J 4 bases, with 18 bases left between them. CDR1 is SNHLY, CDR2 FYNNEI, per germline.

This clone has more than one count but fewer than ten. The CDR3 DNA reads as TGTGCCAGCAGCCTCCTAGCGGGGACCTACGAGCAGTACGTC. It is translated as CASSLLAGTYEQYV. V gene TRBV7-2 combines with J gene TRBJ2-7; TRBD2 agrees at 9 bases. CDR3 length equals 14 residues. With 5 bases clipped from V and 2 bases from J, the junction kept 4 bases outside the gene matches. The germline gives CDR1 SGHTA, CDR2 FQGNSA.

This chain connects TRBV15 to TRBJ1-1; the match to TRBD1 covers 7 bases. V was clipped by 3 bases and J by 1 base; unmatched bases: 5. The CDR3 spans 15 residues. Germline V CDR1 and CDR2: LNHNV, YYDKDF (reference sequence). CDR3 bases: TGTGCCACCAGCAGTTCGGGACAGCCGAACACTGAAGCTTTCTTT. Translated, it gives CATSSSGQPNTEAFF.

This sequence joins TRBV7-9 and TRBJ1-1, with 9 bases matching TRBD1. Germline values: CDR1 SEHNR, CDR2 FQNEAQ (reference sequence). V dropped 3 bases and J dropped 6; count of bases not matched to a gene: 5. This CDR3 is 14 amino acids long. The CDR3 loop reads CASSLGTGTPEAFF. The CDR3 DNA reads as TGTGCCAGCAGCTTGGGGACAGGGACTCCTGAAGCTTTCTTT.

This sequence joins TRBV19 and TRBJ1-3, with D perhaps matching TRBD1 (6 bases). From germline, CDR1 is LNHDA and CDR2 SQIVND (reference sequence). Trimming shortened V by 10 bases and J by 0 bases, and 16 bases separated the two germline ends. The CDR3 runs 15 residues. CDR3 loop: CATRIDRSSGNTIYF. For the CDR3, the DNA is TGTGCCACCCGCATTGACAGGAGCTCTGGAAACACCATATATTTT. The full variable domain, its missing parts supplied by reference TRBV19 and TRBJ1-3, is DGGITQSPKYLFRKEGQNVTLSCEQNLNHDAMYWYRQDPGQGLRLIYYSQIVNDFQKGDIAEGYSVSREKKESFPLTVTSAQKNPTAFYLCATRIDRSSGNTIYFGEGSWLTVV.